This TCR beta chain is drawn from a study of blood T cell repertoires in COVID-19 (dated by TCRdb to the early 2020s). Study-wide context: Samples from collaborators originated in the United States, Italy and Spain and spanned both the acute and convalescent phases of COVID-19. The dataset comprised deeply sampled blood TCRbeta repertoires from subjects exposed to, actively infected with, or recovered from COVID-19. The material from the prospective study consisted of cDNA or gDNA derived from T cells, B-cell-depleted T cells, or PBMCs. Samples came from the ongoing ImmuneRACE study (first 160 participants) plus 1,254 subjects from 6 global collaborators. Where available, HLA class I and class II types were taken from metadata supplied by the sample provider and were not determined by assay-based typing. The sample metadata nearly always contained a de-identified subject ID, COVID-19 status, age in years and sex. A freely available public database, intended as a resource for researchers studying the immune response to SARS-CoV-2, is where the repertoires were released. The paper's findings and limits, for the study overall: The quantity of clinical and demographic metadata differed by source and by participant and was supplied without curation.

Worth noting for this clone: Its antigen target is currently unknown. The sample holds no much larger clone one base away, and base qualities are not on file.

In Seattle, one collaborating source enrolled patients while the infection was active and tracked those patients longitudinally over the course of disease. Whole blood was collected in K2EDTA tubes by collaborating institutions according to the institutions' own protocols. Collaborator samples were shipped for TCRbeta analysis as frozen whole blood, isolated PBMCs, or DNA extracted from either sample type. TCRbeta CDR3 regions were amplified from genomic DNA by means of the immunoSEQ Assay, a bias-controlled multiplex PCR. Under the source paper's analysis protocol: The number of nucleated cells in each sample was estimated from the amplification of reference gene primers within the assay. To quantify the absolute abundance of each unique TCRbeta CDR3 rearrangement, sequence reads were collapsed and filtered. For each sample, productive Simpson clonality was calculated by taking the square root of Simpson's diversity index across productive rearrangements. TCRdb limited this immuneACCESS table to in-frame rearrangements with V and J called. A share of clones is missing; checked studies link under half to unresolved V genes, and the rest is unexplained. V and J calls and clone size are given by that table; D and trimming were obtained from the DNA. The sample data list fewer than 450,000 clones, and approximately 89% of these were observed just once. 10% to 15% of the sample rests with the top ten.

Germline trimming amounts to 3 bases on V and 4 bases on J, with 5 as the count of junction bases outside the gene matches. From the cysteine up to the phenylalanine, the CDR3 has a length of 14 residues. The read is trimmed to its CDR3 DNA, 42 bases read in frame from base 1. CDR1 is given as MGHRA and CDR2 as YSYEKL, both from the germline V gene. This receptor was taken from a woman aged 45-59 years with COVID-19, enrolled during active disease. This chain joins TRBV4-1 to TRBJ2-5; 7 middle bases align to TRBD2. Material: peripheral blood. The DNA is TGCGCCAGCAGCCAGGGGGGGGGAGGAGAGACCCAGTACTTC. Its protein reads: CASSQGGGGETQYF.